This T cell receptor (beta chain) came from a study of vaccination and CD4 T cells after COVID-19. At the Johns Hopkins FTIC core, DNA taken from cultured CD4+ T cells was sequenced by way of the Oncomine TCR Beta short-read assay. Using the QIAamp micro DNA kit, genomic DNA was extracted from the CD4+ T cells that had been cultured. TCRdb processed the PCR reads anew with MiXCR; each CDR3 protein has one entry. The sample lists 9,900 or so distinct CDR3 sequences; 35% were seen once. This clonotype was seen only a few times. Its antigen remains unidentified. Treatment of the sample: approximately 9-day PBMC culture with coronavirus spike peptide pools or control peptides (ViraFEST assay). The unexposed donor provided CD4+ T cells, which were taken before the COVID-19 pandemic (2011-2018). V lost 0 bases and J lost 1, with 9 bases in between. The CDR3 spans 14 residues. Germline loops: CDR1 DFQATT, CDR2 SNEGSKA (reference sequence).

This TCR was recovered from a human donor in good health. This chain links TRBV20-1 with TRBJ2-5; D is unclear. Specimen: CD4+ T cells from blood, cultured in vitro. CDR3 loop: CSARDPRTQETQYF. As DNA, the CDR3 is TGCAGTGCTAGAGATCCCCGCACCCAAGAGACCCAGTACTTC.